Listed below are T cell receptor beta chains from one sample, sequenced in a study of blood T cells in healthy people across ages. TCRdb used MiXCR to reprocess the 5' RACE reads, holding one entry per CDR3 protein. The table lists 1,800,000 or so distinct CDR3 sequences, 30% to 40% of them singletons. The sequencing input was blood. The receptors were gathered from a human donor in good health. CDR3s include the opening cysteine and the closing phenylalanine or tryptophan. Fields, in order: V gene, D gene, J gene, clone size, CDR3 protein, CDR3 DNA. The D gene is left open where the match is weak. Clone size, where shown, is once, few, many, or a class for clones that have expanded.

TRBV20-1	TRBD1	TRBJ2-7	.	CSAGRGRDYEQYF	TGCAGTGCTGGCAGGGGGAGAGATTACGAGCAGTACTTC
TRBV20-1	.	TRBJ2-5	.	CSARDSLGVETQYF	TGCAGTGCTAGAGATAGTCTTGGGGTGGAGACCCAGTACTTC
TRBV19	TRBD2	TRBJ2-1	.	CASSITAGVYNEQFF	TGTGCCAGTAGTATTACAGCGGGGGTATACAATGAGCAGTTCTTC
TRBV7-2	.	TRBJ2-7	.	CASGSRGGSEQYF	TGTGCCAGCGGCTCAAGAGGGGGGTCCGAGCAGTACTTC
TRBV7-9	TRBD1	TRBJ1-1	few	CASSETGPKDTEAFF	TGTGCCAGCAGCGAGACAGGGCCGAAGGACACTGAAGCTTTCTTT
TRBV3-1	TRBD1	TRBJ2-5	.	CASSQRRTGNGETQYF	TGTGCCAGCAGCCAAAGGAGGACAGGGAATGGGGAGACCCAGTACTTC
TRBV29-1	.	TRBJ2-1	few	CSVDTDTAPYNEQFF	TGCAGCGTGGACACGGACACGGCGCCCTACAATGAGCAGTTCTTC
TRBV12-3/TRBV12-4	.	TRBJ2-2	.	CASTMVVTGELFF	TGTGCCAGCACTATGGTGGTCACCGGGGAGCTGTTTTTT
TRBV9	TRBD1	TRBJ1-2	.	CASSGETGGDYGYTF	TGTGCCAGCAGCGGAGAGACAGGGGGAGACTATGGCTACACCTTC
TRBV20-1	.	TRBJ2-5	.	CSALVQGKGRPRETQYF	TGCAGTGCTCTCGTCCAGGGGAAAGGAAGGCCGAGGGAGACCCAGTACTTC
TRBV12-3/TRBV12-4	.	TRBJ1-2	.	CASSLTGAIDGYTF	TGTGCCAGCAGTCTTACGGGGGCTATAGATGGCTACACCTTC
TRBV7-9	.	TRBJ1-5	.	CASSPAVDNQPQHF	TGTGCCAGCAGCCCAGCGGTAGATAATCAGCCCCAGCATTTT
TRBV6-6	.	TRBJ2-4	few	CASRSTVWEQYF	TGTGCCAGCAGATCGACAGTCTGGGAGCAGTACTTC
TRBV7-2	.	TRBJ1-5	.	CASSLRTNQPQHF	TGTGCCAGCAGCTTACGCACTAATCAGCCCCAGCATTTT
TRBV20-1	.	TRBJ1-4	few	CSAPHAGSGSGKLFF	TGCAGTGCTCCTCACGCAGGGAGTGGATCTGGAAAACTGTTTTTT
TRBV27	TRBD2	TRBJ2-7	.	CASRVLAGGYEQYF	TGTGCCAGCAGGGTCCTAGCGGGGGGCTACGAGCAGTACTTC
TRBV15	.	TRBJ2-7	few	CATSSVRAYEQYF	TGTGCCACCAGCAGCGTCAGGGCGTACGAGCAGTACTTC
TRBV5-1	.	TRBJ2-6	.	CASSSPRDLSGANVLTF	TGCGCCAGCAGCTCGCCCAGGGACCTCTCTGGGGCCAACGTCCTGACTTTC
TRBV7-9	.	TRBJ2-7	few	CASSFPTVTYEQYF	TGTGCCAGCAGCTTTCCCACAGTTACCTACGAGCAGTACTTC
TRBV6-5	.	TRBJ1-2	few	CASSYSAYGEGYGYTF	TGTGCCAGCAGTTACTCGGCCTACGGGGAGGGCTATGGCTACACCTTC
TRBV6-5	TRBD1	TRBJ1-1	many	CASSQTGGNTEAFF	TGTGCCAGCAGTCAGACAGGGGGGAACACTGAAGCTTTCTTT
TRBV7-8	TRBD1	TRBJ2-1	.	CASIPAGWPGQGPPLNEQFF	TGTGCCAGCATCCCGGCGGGGTGGCCGGGACAGGGTCCCCCCCTCAATGAGCAGTTCTTC
TRBV4-1	.	TRBJ2-5	few	CASSHPRVKGQETQYF	TGCGCCAGCAGCCATCCCAGGGTTAAGGGTCAAGAGACCCAGTACTTC
TRBV7-9	.	TRBJ1-2	few	CASSGTQNNYGYTF	TGTGCCAGCAGCGGAACGCAGAACAACTATGGCTACACCTTC
TRBV7-6	TRBD2	TRBJ2-1	many	CASSFGRVYNEQFF	TGTGCCAGCAGCTTTGGGAGGGTCTACAATGAGCAGTTCTTC
TRBV20-1	.	TRBJ2-3	.	CSVAGEGNTDTQYF	TGCAGTGTAGCAGGGGAGGGGAACACAGATACGCAGTATTTT
TRBV6-1	TRBD1	TRBJ2-3	.	CASSGTGTGGTDTQYF	TGTGCCAGCAGTGGTACCGGGACAGGGGGCACAGATACGCAGTATTTT
TRBV29-1	TRBD1	TRBJ1-1	.	CSVLKQGARTPEAFF	TGCAGCGTCCTCAAACAGGGGGCCAGGACCCCTGAAGCTTTCTTT